This record covers a single TCR beta chain. J gave up 9 bases and V 3 bases, and 4 bases lay outside the gene matches. The CDR3 totals 15 residues. Germline V CDR1 and CDR2: SGHVS, FNYEAQ. Authors' processing steps: The authors estimated nucleated cell counts from reference gene primer amplification. Produced via immunoSEQ multiplex PCR; TCRdb's table is partial and in-frame only. V and J calls and clone size are as listed in that table; D and trimming were resolved from the DNA. The data show about 220,000 clones, about 78% seen once. This sample stems from a study of blood T cell repertoires in COVID-19. Study background: Acute-phase and convalescent COVID-19 samples originated in the United States, Italy and Spain. Nucleic acid was either cDNA or gDNA, and it came from T cells, B-cell-depleted T cells, or PBMCs.

What was sequenced was peripheral blood. The chain links TRBV7-6 to TRBJ2-1; 14 positions match TRBD2. The sequence was collected from a woman aged 70 to 79 with acute or convalescent COVID-19. The CDR3 here is CASSFSGTSGGEQFF. CDR3 DNA sequence: TGTGCCAGCAGCTTCTCCGGGACTAGCGGGGGTGAGCAGTTCTTC.